This T cell receptor beta chain was obtained from a study of cytomegalovirus exposure and HLA in healthy donors. Study results and caveats: Some public TCRs appeared in many individuals, while most sequences were rare.

The PCR was carried out with 60 Vbeta primers and 13 Jbeta primers. TCRdb's copy holds only in-frame clones and misses some; the assay was immunoSEQ multiplex PCR. The data hold 150,000 to 200,000 clones, with about 80% observed a single time. The length of the CDR3 is 15 residues. Trimming shortened V by 4 bases and J by 4 bases, and 17 bases separated the two germline ends. CDR1 and CDR2 from the germline V gene are SGHRS and YFSETQ. Points on this clone: Its antigen remains unidentified.

Material: PBMCs. The receptor was isolated from a man aged 40-55 years in good health and CMV-seropositive. The genes are TRBV5-1 and TRBJ1-1; TRBD1 is a possible D gene (6 bases). The CDR3 loop is CASSPSSHRATEAFF. CDR3 DNA sequence: TGCGCCAGCAGCCCTAGTTCCCACAGGGCCACTGAAGCTTTCTTT.